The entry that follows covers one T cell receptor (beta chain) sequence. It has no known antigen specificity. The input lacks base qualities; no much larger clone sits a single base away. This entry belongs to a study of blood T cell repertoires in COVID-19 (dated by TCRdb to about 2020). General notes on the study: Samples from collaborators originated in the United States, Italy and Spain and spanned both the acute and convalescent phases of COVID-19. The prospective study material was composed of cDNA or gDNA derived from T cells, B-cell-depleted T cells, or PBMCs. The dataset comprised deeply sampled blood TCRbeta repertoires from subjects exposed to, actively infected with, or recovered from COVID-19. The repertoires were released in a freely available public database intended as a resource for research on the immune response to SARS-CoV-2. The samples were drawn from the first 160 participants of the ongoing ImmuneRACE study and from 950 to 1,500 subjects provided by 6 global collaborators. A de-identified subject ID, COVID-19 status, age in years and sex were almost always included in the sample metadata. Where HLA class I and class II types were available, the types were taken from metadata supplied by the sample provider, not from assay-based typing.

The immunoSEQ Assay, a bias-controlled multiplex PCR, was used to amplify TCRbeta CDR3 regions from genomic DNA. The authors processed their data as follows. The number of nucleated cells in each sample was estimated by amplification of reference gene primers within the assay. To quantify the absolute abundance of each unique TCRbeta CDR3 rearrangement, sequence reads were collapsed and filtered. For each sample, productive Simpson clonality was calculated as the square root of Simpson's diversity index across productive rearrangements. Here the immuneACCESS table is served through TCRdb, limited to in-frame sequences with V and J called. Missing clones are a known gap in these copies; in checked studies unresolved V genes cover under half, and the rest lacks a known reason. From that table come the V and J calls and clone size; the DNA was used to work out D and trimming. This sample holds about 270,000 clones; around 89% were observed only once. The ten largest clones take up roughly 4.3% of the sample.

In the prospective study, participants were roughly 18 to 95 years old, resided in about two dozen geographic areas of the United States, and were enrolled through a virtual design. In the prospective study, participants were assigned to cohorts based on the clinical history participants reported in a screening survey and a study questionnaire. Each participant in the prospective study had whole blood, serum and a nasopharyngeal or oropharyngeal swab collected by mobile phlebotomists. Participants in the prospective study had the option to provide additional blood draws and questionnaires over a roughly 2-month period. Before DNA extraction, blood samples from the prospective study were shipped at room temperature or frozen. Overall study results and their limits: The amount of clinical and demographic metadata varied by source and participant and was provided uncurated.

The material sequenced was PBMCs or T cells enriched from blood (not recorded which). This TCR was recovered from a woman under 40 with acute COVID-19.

The CDR3 corresponds to CASSLAGIDQPQHF. Here is the DNA: TGTGCCAGCAGTTTAGCGGGGATAGATCAGCCCCAGCATTTT. The chain joins TRBV27 to TRBJ1-5; too little of a D gene remains to name it. CDR1 and CDR2 are drawn from the germline V gene (reference sequence): MNHEY, SMNVEV. V was cut back by 2 bases and J by 5 bases, leaving a gap of 10 bases between them. The CDR3 goes from the cysteine to the phenylalanine over 14 residues. Only the CDR3 DNA stays, 42 bases, in frame from base 1.